The 21 T cell receptor beta chains reported below all come from one sample, sequenced in a study of blood T cells in healthy people across ages. Using a J-beta primer mix together with a sample-barcoded 5' primer, a second PCR was run for 7 to 11 cycles. From the 5' RACE reads, TCRdb called clonotypes with MiXCR, one entry per CDR3 protein. Here the sample spans 750,000 to 950,000 distinct CDR3 sequences, under 35% being singletons. The same data also contributed to another study, on T cells of mothers and their children.

Sequencing used blood. These receptor sequences come from a woman in her thirties or forties in good health.

This clonotype occurred a few times. This chain connects TRBV5-1 to TRBJ2-1; 7 bases are shared with TRBD1. The germline CDR1 and CDR2 sequences are SGHRS and YFSETQ. The junction had 3 bases not matched to a gene; V was cut back by 0 bases and J by 0 bases. The CDR3 has 16 amino acids. The CDR3 region is CASSLEGQTSYNEQFF. CDR3 DNA sequence: TGCGCCAGCAGCTTGGAGGGACAGACCTCCTACAATGAGCAGTTCTTC.

For this clonotype: This may arise from a read error, as a much more abundant clone is one base away. The chain uses TRBV10-3 and TRBJ2-1; unclear D gene. The tail of the sequence fits TRBJ2-7 better, so the J call may be wrong. The V gene's germline CDR1 is ENHRY and CDR2 SYGVKD. This CDR3 region has 14 residues. The CDR3 spells CAISDRTPPSEQYF. The CDR3 coding sequence is TGTGCCATCAGTGATAGGACCCCCCCGAGCGAGCAGTACTTC.

This clonotype came up many times. This chain uses TRBV12-3 or TRBV12-4 with TRBJ1-2; 8 bases align to TRBD1. The CDR3 contains 15 residues. V gave up 5 bases and J gave up 2 bases; unmatched junction bases: 7. Written as DNA, the CDR3 is TGTGCCAGCAGTCGCTCCGGGACAGGCAACTATGGCTACACCTTC. The encoded protein is CASSRSGTGNYGYTF.

In this sample, this clonotype turned up many times. The gene calls are TRBV12-3 or TRBV12-4 and TRBJ2-7; D not resolved. The CDR3 spans 14 residues. V shed 0 bases and J shed 3 bases, with 9 bases lying between them. Written as DNA, the CDR3 is TGTGCCAGCAGTTTAGCAGGGCGCAACTACGAGCAGTACTTC. Its translation: CASSLAGRNYEQYF.

For this clonotype: Germline and junction disagree at one end, which may indicate a read error. The chain links TRBV7-8 to TRBJ2-1; D is unclear. This CDR3 spans 15 amino acids. Germline V CDR1 and CDR2: SGHVS, FQNEAQ. The CDR3 here is CVSTTQVPYYNEQFF. CDR3 nucleotides: TGTGTCAGCACCACCCAGGTACCCTACTACAATGAGCAGTTCTTC. The full variable domain, with the rest looked up from reference TRBV7-8 and TRBJ2-1, is GAGVSQSPRYKVAKRGQDVALRCDPISGHVSLFWYQQALGQGPEFLTYFQNEAQLDKSGLPSDRFFAERPEGSVSTLKIQRTQQEDSAVYLCVSTTQVPYYNEQFFGPGTRLTVL.

This clonotype has a handful of counts. This clone may be a read error of a much larger clone one base away. The V call is TRBV5-1, the J call TRBJ2-5, with D possibly being TRBD1 or TRBD2 (5 bases each). TRBJ2-1 explains the end of the DNA better; the J call may be wrong. The CDR3 covers 15 residues. Germline CDR1 reads SGHRS; CDR2 reads YFSETQ. The CDR3 nucleotides read TGCGCCAGCAGCTTGGTTCCCGGGACCCAAGAGACCCAGTTCTTC. Encoded protein: CASSLVPGTQETQFF.

This clonotype was recorded a few times. The chain has TRBV7-2 and TRBJ1-1, with 7 bases matching TRBD1. The CDR3 runs to 14 residues. Germline loops: CDR1 SGHTA, CDR2 FQGNSA. Trimming removed 3 bases from V and 1 base from J; junction bases left unmatched: 2. CDR3 loop: CASSFRTGNTEAFF. The CDR3 nucleotides are TGTGCCAGCAGCTTCCGGACAGGGAACACTGAAGCTTTCTTT.

This clonotype was seen only a few times. This chain uses TRBV6-6 with TRBJ1-2, with TRBD1 matching 11 bases. After removal of 4 bases from V and 1 base from J, the junction contained 8 bases not matched to a gene. This CDR3 spans 17 amino acids. Germline V gives CDR1 MNHNY, CDR2 SVGAGI (reference sequence). CDR3 sequence (DNA): TGTGCCAGCAGTTCAAGGACAGGGGGCTACCTTAACTATGGCTACACCTTC. This sequence encodes CASSSRTGGYLNYGYTF.

This clonotype has more than one count but fewer than ten. The chain uses TRBV12-3 or TRBV12-4 and TRBJ2-5, with D tentatively TRBD2 (6 bases). The V end lost 5 bases, the J end lost 11 bases, and 21 bases lay between the germline ends. CDR3 length equals 14 residues. The DNA of the CDR3 is TGTGCCAGCAGTCCGGGCGGGGCATACAATGAGCAGTACTTC. Translation gives CASSPGGAYNEQYF.

The J gene is TRBJ2-7, the V gene TRBV5-1; TRBD1 agrees at 9 bases. CDR1 and CDR2 (germline): SGHRS, YFSETQ. The CDR3 has 15 residues. The junction had 7 bases not matched to a gene; V was cut back by 4 bases and J by 2 bases. CDR3 loop: CASSPTTGGTYEQYF. In DNA form, the CDR3 reads TGCGCCAGCAGCCCGACGACAGGGGGAACCTACGAGCAGTACTTC.

In its sample, this clonotype was seen a few times. The rearrangement uses TRBV5-1 and TRBJ1-1; 7 nucleotides agree with TRBD1. This CDR3 region has 16 residues. The germline CDR1 and CDR2 sequences are SGHRS and YFSETQ. V dropped 0 bases and J dropped 4; count of bases not matched to a gene: 9. In DNA form, the CDR3 reads TGCGCCAGCAGCTTGGTAGACAGGGCTAGGTCCACTGAAGCTTTCTTT. It translates to CASSLVDRARSTEAFF.

The genes are TRBV7-9 and TRBJ2-1, with no clear D. There are 13 residues in the CDR3. V was clipped by 5 bases and J by 7 bases, with 12 bases between them. Germline V gene lookup returns CDR1 SEHNR and CDR2 FQNEAQ (reference sequence). CDR3 sequence reads: CASSPLYGNEQFF. As DNA, the CDR3 is TGTGCCAGCAGCCCTCTCTATGGGAATGAGCAGTTCTTC.

This clonotype was recorded only once. This rearrangement joins TRBV24-1 to TRBJ2-1; 11 nucleotides align to TRBD1. The J call may be in error: the DNA end matches TRBJ2-7 better. The CDR3 has 16 amino acids. Germline CDR1 and CDR2: KGHDR and SFDVKD. This CDR3 reads CATSDPTGTGGNEQYF. CDR3 DNA: TGTGCCACCAGTGATCCAACTGGGACAGGGGGTAATGAGCAGTACTTC.

The chain joins TRBV5-1 to TRBJ2-5; 7 bases are shared with TRBD2. Germline CDR1 is SGHRS and CDR2 is YFSETQ. CDR3 length equals 16 residues. V dropped 2 bases and J dropped 0; count of bases not matched to a gene: 7. The CDR3 DNA reads as TGCGCCAGCAGCTTCATGGGGGGGAATTACCAAGAGACCCAGTACTTC. This encodes CASSFMGGNYQETQYF.

The V call is TRBV28, the J call TRBJ1-2; D remains ambiguous. V was clipped by 5 bases and J by 7 bases, with 14 bases between them. Germline V lookup: CDR1 MDHEN, CDR2 SYDVKM. The CDR3 has 13 residues. CDR3 in amino acids: CASSQPTSSGYTF. CDR3 bases: TGTGCCAGCAGTCAACCTACTAGCAGTGGCTACACCTTC.

The CDR3 DNA reads as TGCAGTGCTAGAGATGGCGCGGGGGGGCTCCCCGGTACGCAGTATTTT. Protein product: CSARDGAGGLPGTQYF. V usage is TRBV20-1 and J usage is TRBJ2-3, with 9 bases lining up with TRBD2. CDR3 length: 16 amino acids. V was pared by 0 bases and J by 8 bases, with 12 bases of the junction left unmatched. CDR1 is DFQATT, CDR2 SNEGSKA, per germline (reference sequence).

This clonotype was seen many times. The V gene is TRBV7-2, the J gene TRBJ1-2; D may be TRBD1 (6 bases). The CDR3 is made up of 13 amino acids. Trimming removed 5 bases at V and 8 bases at J, with 15 bases between. Germline loops: CDR1 SGHTA, CDR2 FQGNSA. This chain's CDR3 is CASSGTGRLGYTF. Here the CDR3 DNA reads TGTGCCAGCAGCGGTACAGGGCGGCTAGGCTACACCTTC.

The table lists this clonotype with a few counts. J is TRBJ2-5 and V is TRBV5-5; D may match TRBD1 or TRBD2 (5 bases each). Per the germline V gene, CDR1 is SGHKS and CDR2 is YYEKEE (reference sequence). The CDR3 has 16 residues. V shed 1 base and J shed 1 base, with 14 bases lying between them. DNA for the CDR3: TGTGCCAGCAGCTTGCGGGGTAGAGGGGCCCAAGAGACCCAGTACTTC. As protein: CASSLRGRGAQETQYF. The full variable domain, in which reference TRBV5-5 and TRBJ2-5 provide the parts outside the CDR3, is DAGVTQSPTHLIKTRGQQVTLRCSPISGHKSVSWYQQVLGQGPQFIFQYYEKEERGRGNFPDRFSARQFPNYSSELNVNALLLGDSALYLCASSLRGRGAQETQYFGPGTRLLVL.

On this clonotype itself: One base away lies a much larger clone, so this may be a sequencing read error. The chain links TRBV14 to TRBJ1-1, with a weak D call TRBD1 (5 bases). The CDR3 runs 12 residues. Germline CDR1 reads SGHDN; CDR2 reads FVKESK. CDR3 DNA sequence: TGTACCAGCAGCCAAGCGTACAGGGAAGCTTTCTTT. Amino acids: CTSSQAYREAFF.

This chain connects TRBV7-9 to TRBJ1-6, with a tentative D call TRBD1 (6 bases). Deletions cut 5 bases from V and 11 bases from J, with 13 bases between. Germline loops: CDR1 SEHNR, CDR2 FQNEAQ (reference sequence). The CDR3 runs 13 residues. The CDR3: CASSVQGRTPLHF. CDR3 nucleotides: TGTGCCAGCAGCGTCCAGGGGCGGACACCCCTCCACTTT. Using reference TRBV7-9 and TRBJ1-6 for the parts outside the CDR3, the full variable domain is DTGVSQNPRHKITKRGQNVTFRCDPISEHNRLYWYRQTLGQGPEFLTYFQNEAQLEKSRLLSDRFSAERPKGSFSTLEIQRTEQGDSAMYLCASSVQGRTPLHFGNGTRLTVT.

This clonotype has just a few counts. The chain has TRBV14 and TRBJ2-7; D is unclear. CDR1 is SGHDN and CDR2 is FVKESK in the germline V gene. V lost 0 bases, J lost 5 bases, and 23 bases lay in between. The CDR3 has 18 residues. The CDR3 loop reads CASSQDKKITSTWDEQYF. CDR3 bases: TGTGCCAGCAGCCAAGATAAAAAAATAACTTCAACGTGGGACGAGCAGTACTTC.